Shown below are 10 T cell receptor beta chains from a single sample sequenced in a study of shared clonotypes between healthy human individuals. Sequenced by immunoSEQ multiplex PCR; TCRdb stores in-frame clones only, minus some. The table has nearly 750,000 clones, approximately 72% seen once. Sequencing was performed on memory CD4+ T cells sorted from blood. Subset reported: CD45RA-negative fraction. The receptors stem from a woman aged 25 to 39 in good health.

The chain combines TRBV11-2 with TRBJ2-4, with a tentative D call TRBD2 (5 bases). Trimming left V 5 bases short and J 6 bases short, with 11 bases between. CDR1 and CDR2 (germline): SGHAT, FQNNGV. The CDR3 runs 13 residues. In DNA form, the CDR3 reads TGTGCCAGCAGCGGGAGTTTAGGAAACATTCAGTACTTC. It specifies CASSGSLGNIQYF.

This clone was seen only a few times. The chain is built from TRBV6-4 and TRBJ2-3, with TRBD1 as a possible D gene (6 bases). CDR3 length: 15 amino acids. V lost 3 bases, J lost 0 bases, and 10 bases lay in between. CDR1 and CDR2 from the germline V gene are MRHNA and SNTAGT. CDR3: CASSETGSSTDTQYF. CDR3 DNA: TGTGCCAGCAGTGAGACAGGCTCTAGCACAGATACGCAGTATTTT.

The rearrangement uses TRBV10-3 and TRBJ1-1; 9 bases fit TRBD1. The CDR3 runs 13 residues. V was pared by 6 bases and J by 7 bases, with 6 bases of the junction left unmatched. Germline V gene lookup returns CDR1 ENHRY and CDR2 SYGVKD. CDR3 sequence reads: CAISVDRGGEAFF. The CDR3 DNA follows: TGTGCCATCAGCGTCGACAGGGGGGGTGAAGCTTTCTTT.

The CDR3 sequence is CASTYLGPDTQYF. CDR3 nucleotides: TGTGCCAGCACCTACCTCGGGCCAGATACGCAGTATTTT. This sequence joins TRBV6-1 and TRBJ2-3, with no clear D. This CDR3 has 13 amino acids. Trimming took off 7 bases at V and 4 bases at J, with 12 bases between the two ends. Germline V gene lookup returns CDR1 MNHNS and CDR2 SASEGT.

The table lists this clone with a few counts. The genes are TRBV28 and TRBJ2-7, with D tentatively TRBD1 or TRBD2 (6 bases each). This CDR3 has 13 amino acids. V lost 6 bases and J lost 2, with 11 bases in between. Per germline, CDR1 MDHEN and CDR2 SYDVKM. CDR3 sequence reads: CASRGGPPYEQYF. CDR3 coding DNA: TGTGCCAGCAGAGGGGGGCCCCCCTACGAGCAGTACTTC.

This clone was picked up a small number of times. V gene TRBV5-4 combines with J gene TRBJ1-5; D is perhaps TRBD1 (5 bases). Looked up from germline, CDR1 is SGHNT and CDR2 is YYREEE (reference sequence). V shed 0 bases and J shed 3 bases, with 10 bases lying between them. The CDR3 contains 15 residues. CDR3 region: CASSLGQGDNQPQHF. The CDR3 coding sequence is TGTGCCAGCAGCTTGGGGCAGGGAGACAATCAGCCCCAGCATTTT. Full variable domain (missing parts from reference TRBV5-4 and TRBJ1-5): ETGVTQSPTHLIKTRGQQVTLRCSSQSGHNTVSWYQQALGQGPQFIFQYYREEENGRGNFPPRFSGLQFPNYSSELNVNALELDDSALYLCASSLGQGDNQPQHFGDGTRLSIL.

A single count supports this clone. The rearrangement joins TRBV5-4 to TRBJ2-1, with TRBD2 matching over 12 bases. This CDR3 comprises 14 residues. The germline V gene has CDR1 SGHNT and CDR2 YYREEE (reference sequence). V lost 6 bases, J lost 7 bases, and 5 bases stayed unmatched. Here the CDR3 reads CASILAGGQNEQFF. The CDR3 DNA is TGTGCCAGCATACTAGCGGGAGGACAGAATGAGCAGTTCTTC.

V is TRBV11-2 and J is TRBJ2-3; D unresolved. V was cut by 3 bases and J by 4 bases, with 8 bases left in between. Germline V CDR1 and CDR2: SGHAT, FQNNGV. The CDR3 consists of 13 residues. CDR3 nucleotides: TGTGCCAGCAGCTTTCAGTATGCAGATACGCAGTATTTT. It yields the protein CASSFQYADTQYF.

The V and J genes are TRBV7-6 and TRBJ2-5, with unresolved D. V was cut by 5 bases and J by 3 bases, with 13 bases left in between. Germline CDR1 reads SGHVS; CDR2 reads FNYEAQ. There are 14 residues in the CDR3. The CDR3 nucleotides read TGTGCCAGCAGCCTCGGAGCAGATAAAGAGACCCAGTACTTC. This sequence encodes CASSLGADKETQYF.

The chain joins TRBV7-2 to TRBJ2-2; possibly TRBD2 for D (6 bases). CDR1 and CDR2 from the germline V gene are SGHTA and FQGNSA. This CDR3 has 16 residues. The germline V and J ends were trimmed by 3 bases and 1 base, with 12 bases remaining between them. CDR3 sequence reads: CASSFIGGLNTGELFF. The DNA for the CDR3 is TGTGCCAGCAGCTTCATCGGAGGGCTGAACACCGGGGAGCTGTTTTTT.